This is a list of T cell receptor beta chains from one sample in a study of T-cell memory formation after mild COVID-19. Each CDR3 protein is one row after TCRdb ran MiXCR on the 5' RACE reads. The sample carries approximately 150,000 distinct CDR3 sequences, about 5.7% recorded once. Sequencing used PBMCs or a T cell subset sorted from them (not recorded which). The receptors stem from an adult woman who had mild COVID-19 (a few samples of this study predate the infection). Cell type and time point are not known. Each CDR3 is given with its conserved first and last residue. D genes are given only for firm matches. The size entry is marked missing in some rows and otherwise reads once, few, many or a size class.

clone_size j_call cdr3_length d_call v_call cdr3_aa cdr3_nt
- TRBJ1-1 15 - TRBV3-1 CASSQYTGANTEAFF TGTGCCAGCAGCCAATACACGGGAGCGAACACTGAAGCTTTCTTT
many TRBJ2-7 15 TRBD1 TRBV20-1 CSAGNRDRGTYEQYF TGCAGTGCTGGAAACCGGGACAGGGGGACCTACGAGCAGTACTTC
few TRBJ1-6 13 - TRBV11-2 CASSLIMDSPLHF TGTGCCAGCAGCTTAATTATGGATTCACCCCTCCACTTT
many TRBJ1-2 16 - TRBV5-6 CASSFWSPGREGGYTF TGTGCCAGCAGCTTCTGGAGCCCCGGGAGGGAAGGGGGCTACACCTTC
many TRBJ2-7 17 - TRBV7-6 CASSPGGSSQGLYEQYF TGTGCCAGCAGCCCAGGGGGGTCATCCCAGGGACTCTACGAGCAGTACTTC
- TRBJ2-7 18 TRBD1 TRBV4-3 CASSQGRFLRDRAYEQYF TGCGCCAGCAGCCAGGGAAGGTTCCTTCGGGACAGGGCCTACGAGCAGTACTTC
many TRBJ1-5 15 - TRBV15 CATSRDPQSNQPQHF TGTGCCACCAGCAGAGATCCACAGAGCAATCAGCCCCAGCATTTT
- TRBJ2-4 15 - TRBV4-1 CASSQRDLAKNIQYF TGCGCCAGCAGCCAGAGGGATCTAGCCAAAAACATTCAGTACTTC
many TRBJ2-7 15 - TRBV4-2 CASSQGWDVTYEQYF TGTGCCAGCAGCCAAGGATGGGACGTAACCTACGAGCAGTACTTC
- TRBJ2-7 15 TRBD1 TRBV4-2 CARGPGGAGSYEQYF TGTGCCAGGGGTCCAGGGGGCGCAGGCTCCTACGAGCAGTACTTC
many TRBJ2-6 18 - TRBV12-3/TRBV12-4 CASSPGFTYGSGANVLTF TGTGCCAGCAGTCCCGGCTTCACGTACGGCTCTGGGGCCAACGTCCTGACTTTC
few TRBJ2-5 16 TRBD1 TRBV7-2 CASSLVPTGGLETQYF TGTGCCAGCAGCTTAGTCCCAACAGGGGGCCTAGAGACCCAGTACTTC
- TRBJ1-6 13 - TRBV9 CASSARQWSPLHF TGTGCCAGCAGCGCCCGACAGTGGTCACCCCTCCACTTT
many TRBJ2-7 17 TRBD2 TRBV12-3/TRBV12-4 CASSLGLAGSSRDEQYF TGTGCCAGCAGTTTAGGGCTAGCGGGGTCGTCGAGGGACGAGCAGTACTTC
many TRBJ2-1 13 - TRBV5-1 CASSLEHLNEQFF TGCGCCAGCAGCTTGGAGCACTTAAATGAGCAGTTCTTC
many TRBJ2-1 13 - TRBV12-3/TRBV12-4 CASSLVERSEQFF TGTGCCAGCAGTTTAGTGGAGCGTTCTGAGCAGTTCTTC
many TRBJ1-1 16 - TRBV5-1 CASSLAGGALATEAFF TGCGCCAGCAGCTTGGCAGGTGGGGCCTTGGCCACTGAAGCTTTCTTT
many TRBJ1-2 14 - TRBV6-5 CASSYGPFLGGYTF TGTGCCAGCAGTTACGGGCCCTTCCTGGGGGGCTACACCTTC
- TRBJ1-5 15 TRBD1 TRBV4-3 CASSQDRDSYQPQHF TGCGCCAGCAGCCAGGACCGGGACAGCTATCAGCCCCAGCATTTT
few TRBJ1-2 14 - TRBV20-1 CSARDRQRQYGYTF TGCAGTGCTAGAGATCGTCAGAGGCAATATGGCTACACCTTC
- TRBJ1-6 15 - TRBV20-1 CSARVLGDRDSPLHF TGCAGTGCTAGAGTGCTCGGGGATAGAGATTCACCCCTCCACTTT
many TRBJ1-5 14 TRBD1 TRBV15 CATSSGTAGQPQHF TGTGCCACCAGCAGCGGGACAGCCGGTCAGCCCCAGCATTTT
many TRBJ1-1 16 - TRBV5-1 CASSLQGRSMNTEAFF TGCGCCAGCAGCCTCCAGGGTAGGAGCATGAACACTGAAGCTTTCTTT
few TRBJ1-1 16 - TRBV7-9 CASSLVSRASNTEAFF TGTGCCAGCAGCTTAGTTAGTCGGGCATCTAACACTGAAGCTTTCTTT
many TRBJ1-2 11 - TRBV20-1 CSARDFNGYTF TGCAGTGCTAGAGACTTCAATGGCTACACCTTC
few TRBJ1-1 15 TRBD1 TRBV27 CASIAAGTGLTEAFF TGTGCCAGCATAGCAGCCGGGACAGGGTTAACTGAAGCTTTCTTT
few TRBJ1-1 15 TRBD1 TRBV13 CASSLYQQGATEAFF TGTGCCAGCAGCTTATACCAACAGGGGGCCACTGAAGCTTTCTTT
few TRBJ2-7 13 TRBD1 TRBV10-2 CASRDRAAYEQYF TGCGCCAGCAGGGACAGGGCTGCCTACGAGCAGTACTTC
few TRBJ2-5 11 - TRBV29-1 CSVRQQETQYF TGCAGCGTTCGGCAGCAGGAGACCCAGTACTTC
many TRBJ1-1 13 - TRBV5-1 CASSREQNTEAFF TGCGCCAGCAGCCGAGAGCAGAACACTGAAGCTTTCTTT
many TRBJ1-1 16 - TRBV5-1 CASSLATQQVSTEAFF TGCGCCAGCAGCTTGGCTACGCAACAGGTATCCACTGAAGCTTTCTTT
- TRBJ2-5 13 - TRBV20-1 CSARMTSGETQYF TGCAGTGCTAGAATGACGTCGGGGGAGACCCAGTACTTC
few TRBJ2-2 15 - TRBV5-1 CASSLGGTWTGELFF TGCGCCAGCAGCTTGGGGGGGACGTGGACCGGGGAGCTGTTTTTT
many TRBJ2-7 13 - TRBV20-1 CSARGSYIYEQYF TGCAGTGCTAGAGGGTCCTACATTTACGAGCAGTACTTC
many TRBJ2-5 15 TRBD1 TRBV12-3/TRBV12-4 CASSLVSGQGTAQYF TGTGCCAGCAGTTTAGTTTCAGGACAGGGAACGGCCCAGTACTTC
many TRBJ2-2 15 TRBD2 TRBV6-2/TRBV6-3 CASSNSGKFTGELFF TGTGCCAGCAGTAATAGCGGGAAGTTTACCGGGGAGCTGTTTTTT
few TRBJ2-3 15 TRBD2 TRBV5-5 CASSLLAGGVDTQYF TGTGCCAGCAGCTTACTAGCGGGGGGAGTAGATACGCAGTATTTT
few TRBJ2-4 15 - TRBV5-1 CASSLEETAKNIQYF TGCGCCAGCAGCTTGGAGGAAACAGCCAAAAACATTCAGTACTTC
many TRBJ1-2 15 - TRBV20-1 CSASSQAYANYGYTF TGCAGTGCTAGTTCCCAGGCCTATGCTAACTATGGCTACACCTTC
few TRBJ2-7 15 TRBD1 TRBV6-5 CASSYRTGTPYEQYF TGTGCCAGCAGTTACAGGACAGGGACCCCCTACGAGCAGTACTTC
few TRBJ2-3 18 TRBD2 TRBV6-6 CASSYSPRGGTLTDTQYF TGTGCCAGCAGTTACTCGCCTCGCGGGGGGACACTCACAGATACGCAGTATTTT
many TRBJ1-1 14 - TRBV5-1 CASSLAAANTEAFF TGCGCCAGCAGCTTGGCAGCGGCGAACACTGAAGCTTTCTTT
- TRBJ1-2 15 - TRBV2 CASTKGPIVNYGYTF TGTGCCAGCACCAAAGGCCCGATTGTTAACTATGGCTACACCTTC
- TRBJ1-1 14 - TRBV5-1 CASSLGTTYTEAFF TGCGCCAGCAGCTTGGGGACAACCTACACTGAAGCTTTCTTT
many TRBJ1-5 14 - TRBV2 CAITTRDGERAQHF TGTGCCATCACGACCCGGGACGGGGAAAGAGCCCAGCATTTT
- TRBJ1-2 14 TRBD1 TRBV10-3 CAISPGQGADGYTF TGTGCCATCAGCCCTGGACAGGGGGCGGATGGCTACACCTTC
few TRBJ1-2 15 - TRBV4-1 CASSQDEGDLYGYTF TGCGCCAGCAGCCAAGACGAAGGAGACCTTTATGGCTACACCTTC
few TRBJ2-6 16 - TRBV5-1 CASSLGTEPRANVLTF TGCGCCAGCAGCTTGGGGACTGAACCCAGGGCCAACGTCCTGACTTTC